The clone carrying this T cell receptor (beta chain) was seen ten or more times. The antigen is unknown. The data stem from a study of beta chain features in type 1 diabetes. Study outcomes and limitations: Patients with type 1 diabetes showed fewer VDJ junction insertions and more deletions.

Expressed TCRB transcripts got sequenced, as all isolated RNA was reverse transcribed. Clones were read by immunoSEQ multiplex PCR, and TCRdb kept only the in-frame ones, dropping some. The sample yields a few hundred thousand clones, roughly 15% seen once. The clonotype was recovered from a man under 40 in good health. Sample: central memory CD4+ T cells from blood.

The CDR3 nucleotides read TGTGCCAGCACCCCCGGGGACAGACTCAATGAGCAGTTCTTC. Amino acid sequence: CASTPGDRLNEQFF. The V call is TRBV28, the J call TRBJ2-1; 7 nucleotides align to TRBD1. Germline lookup yields CDR1 MDHEN and CDR2 SYDVKM. V lost 7 bases, J lost 6 bases, and 9 bases stayed unmatched. The CDR3 consists of 14 residues.